What follows are 4 T cell receptor beta chains derived from one specimen sequenced in a study of metastatic and nonmetastatic thyroid tumors. None of the patients had undergone any treatment ahead of thyroid surgery. TCRdb re-called the PCR reads through MiXCR. Seen here are roughly 98,000 clones, just under 15% observed once, and the top ten hold 3.6%. The material sequenced was blood. The receptors derive from a female donor with papillary thyroid cancer or a benign thyroid nodule (not recorded which). Some clones in this sample may be carry-over from other donors' samples.

This clone was observed many times. CDR3 bases: TGTGCCAGCAGTTTGTCAGGGGGAGGTTCACCCCTCCACTTT. This codes for CASSLSGGGSPLHF. This chain joins TRBV27 and TRBJ1-6; 7 nucleotides match TRBD1. The CDR3 is made up of 14 amino acids. V was clipped by 3 bases and J by 9 bases; unmatched bases: 5. The V gene's germline CDR1 is MNHEY and CDR2 SMNVEV (reference sequence).

This clone was picked up a small number of times. A much bigger clone sits one base away, suggesting this may be a read error. This sample includes further DNA sequences coding for the same CDR3. The chain employs TRBV7-6 and TRBJ1-6; the D is unclear. CDR1 and CDR2 (germline): SGHVS, FNYEAQ. Trimming cost V 3 bases and J 7 bases, with 13 bases left between them. The CDR3 is 15 residues long. The DNA of the CDR3 is TGTGCCAGCAGCTTGACACCCCCCGGGAATTCACCCCTCCACTTT. Translated, it gives CASSLTPPGNSPLHF.

There are many counts of this clone. The rearrangement joins TRBV7-6 to TRBJ2-2; D is perhaps TRBD1 or TRBD2 (5 bases each). Trimming pared 3 bases from V and 3 bases from J, leaving 5 bases between. Germline V gives CDR1 SGHVS, CDR2 FNYEAQ. CDR3 size: 13 residues. As DNA, the CDR3 is TGTGCCAGCAGCTTGGGACACACCGGGGAGCTGTTTTTT. Its protein product is CASSLGHTGELFF. Drawing the rest from reference TRBV7-6 and TRBJ2-2, the complete variable domain is GAGVSQSPRYKVTKRGQDVALRCDPISGHVSLYWYRQALGQGPEFLTYFNYEAQQDKSGLPNDRFSAERPEGSISTLTIQRTEQRDSAMYRCASSLGHTGELFFGEGSRLTVL.

In this sample, this clone turned up many times. The chain is built from TRBV5-1 and TRBJ2-5; TRBD2 agrees at 7 bases. Trimming at V came to 4 bases and at J to 1 base, leaving 7 bases not matched to a gene. The germline V gene encodes CDR1 SGHRS and CDR2 YFSETQ. The CDR3 has 15 residues. CDR3 nucleotide sequence: TGCGCCAGCAGCCTATCTAGCGGCCTCCAAGAGACCCAGTACTTC. Encoded protein: CASSLSSGLQETQYF.